This T cell receptor beta chain emerged from a study of shared clonotypes between healthy human individuals. In germline, CDR1 is SEHNR, CDR2 FQNEAQ (reference sequence). Trimming shortened V by 2 bases and J by 9 bases, and 9 bases separated the two germline ends. The CDR3 spans 12 residues. Data came from immunoSEQ multiplex PCR; TCRdb stores just in-frame clones and leaves some out. The top ten hold roughly 0.13% of the sample, which has about 2.4 million clones, more than 80% seen once. This TCR was recovered from a man between 18 and 29 years old in good health. The gene calls are TRBV7-9 and TRBJ2-3, with no clear D. Sequenced material: naive CD4+ T cells sorted from blood. Subset specified: CD45RA+ positively selected. The CDR3 region is CASSLSLVTQYF. CDR3 DNA sequence: TGTGCCAGCAGCTTATCGCTAGTGACGCAGTATTTT.